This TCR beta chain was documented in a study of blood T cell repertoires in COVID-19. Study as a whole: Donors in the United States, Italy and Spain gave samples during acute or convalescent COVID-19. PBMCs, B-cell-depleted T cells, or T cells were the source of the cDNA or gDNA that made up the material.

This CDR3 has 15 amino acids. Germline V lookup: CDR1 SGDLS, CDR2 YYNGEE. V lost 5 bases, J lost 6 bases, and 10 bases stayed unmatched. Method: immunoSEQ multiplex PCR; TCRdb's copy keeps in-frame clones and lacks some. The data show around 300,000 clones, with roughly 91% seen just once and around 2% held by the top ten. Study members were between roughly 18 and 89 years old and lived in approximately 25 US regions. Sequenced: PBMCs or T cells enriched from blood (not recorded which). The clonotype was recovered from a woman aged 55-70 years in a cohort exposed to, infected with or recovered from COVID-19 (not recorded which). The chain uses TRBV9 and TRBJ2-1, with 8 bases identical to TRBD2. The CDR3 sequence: CASSLAGSNPNEQFF. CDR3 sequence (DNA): TGTGCCAGCAGTTTAGCGGGGTCTAATCCCAATGAGCAGTTCTTC.